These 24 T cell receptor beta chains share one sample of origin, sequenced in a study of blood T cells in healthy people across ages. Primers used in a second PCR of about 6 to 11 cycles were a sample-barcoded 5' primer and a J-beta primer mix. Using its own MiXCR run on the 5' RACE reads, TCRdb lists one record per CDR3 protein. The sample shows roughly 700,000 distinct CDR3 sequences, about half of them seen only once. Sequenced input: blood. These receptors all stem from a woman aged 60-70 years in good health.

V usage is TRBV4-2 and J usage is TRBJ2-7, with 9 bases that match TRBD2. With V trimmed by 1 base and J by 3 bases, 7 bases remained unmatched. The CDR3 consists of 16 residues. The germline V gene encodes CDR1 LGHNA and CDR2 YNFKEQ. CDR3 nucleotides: TGTGCCAGCAGCCAAGCGGTGACTAGCGGTAGCTACGAGCAGTACTTC. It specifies CASSQAVTSGSYEQYF.

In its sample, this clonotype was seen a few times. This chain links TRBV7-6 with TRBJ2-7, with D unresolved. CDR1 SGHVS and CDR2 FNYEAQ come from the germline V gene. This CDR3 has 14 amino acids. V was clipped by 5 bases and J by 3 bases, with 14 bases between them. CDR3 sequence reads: CASSRGLPLYEQYF. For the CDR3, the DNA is TGTGCCAGCAGCCGCGGCCTTCCCCTCTACGAGCAGTACTTC.

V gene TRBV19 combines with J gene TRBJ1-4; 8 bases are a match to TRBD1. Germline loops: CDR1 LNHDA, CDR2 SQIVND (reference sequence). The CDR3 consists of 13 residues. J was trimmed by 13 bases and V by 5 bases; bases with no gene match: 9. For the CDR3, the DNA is TGTGCCAGTAGTGCCCAATCCGGGACAGGACTGTTTTTT. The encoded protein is CASSAQSGTGLFF.

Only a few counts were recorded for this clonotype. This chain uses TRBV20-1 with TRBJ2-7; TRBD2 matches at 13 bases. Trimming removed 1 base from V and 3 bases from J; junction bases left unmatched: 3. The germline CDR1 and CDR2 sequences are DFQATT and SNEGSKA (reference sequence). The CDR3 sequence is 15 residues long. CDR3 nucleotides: TGCAGTGCTAGAGGGACTAGCGGGAGAATCTACGAGCAGTACTTC. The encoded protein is CSARGTSGRIYEQYF.

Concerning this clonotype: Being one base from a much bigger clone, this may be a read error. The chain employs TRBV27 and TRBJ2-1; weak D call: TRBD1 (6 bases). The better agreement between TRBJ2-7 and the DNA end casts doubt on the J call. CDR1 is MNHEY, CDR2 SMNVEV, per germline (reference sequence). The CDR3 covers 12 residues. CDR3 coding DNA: TGTGCCAGCAGCGACAGGTTTAATGAGCAGTACTTC. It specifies CASSDRFNEQYF.

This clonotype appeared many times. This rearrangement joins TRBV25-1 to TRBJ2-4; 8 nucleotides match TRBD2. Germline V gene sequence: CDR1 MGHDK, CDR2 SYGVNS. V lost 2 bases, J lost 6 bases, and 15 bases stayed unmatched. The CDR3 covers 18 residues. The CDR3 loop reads CASSEEGRTGGKANIQYF. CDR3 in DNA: TGTGCCAGCAGTGAAGAGGGAAGAACGGGAGGGAAGGCAAACATTCAGTACTTC.

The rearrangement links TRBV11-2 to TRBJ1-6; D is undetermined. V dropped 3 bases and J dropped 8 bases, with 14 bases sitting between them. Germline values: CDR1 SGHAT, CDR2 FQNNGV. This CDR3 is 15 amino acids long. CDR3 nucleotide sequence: TGTGCCAGCAGCTTCATCGCCCCTGGGGATTCACCCCTCCACTTT. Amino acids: CASSFIAPGDSPLHF.

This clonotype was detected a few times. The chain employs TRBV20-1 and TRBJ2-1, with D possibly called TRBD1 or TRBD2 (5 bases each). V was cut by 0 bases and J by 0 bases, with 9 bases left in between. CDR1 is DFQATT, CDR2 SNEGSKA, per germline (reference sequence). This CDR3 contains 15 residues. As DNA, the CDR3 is TGCAGTGCTAGAGATGGGACCCGCTCCTACAATGAGCAGTTCTTC. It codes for CSARDGTRSYNEQFF.

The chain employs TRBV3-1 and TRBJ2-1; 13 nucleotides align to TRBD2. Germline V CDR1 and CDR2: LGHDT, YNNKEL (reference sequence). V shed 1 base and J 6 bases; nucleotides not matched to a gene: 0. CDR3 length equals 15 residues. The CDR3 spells CASSQGTSGSNEQFF. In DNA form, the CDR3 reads TGTGCCAGCAGCCAAGGGACTAGCGGGAGCAATGAGCAGTTCTTC.

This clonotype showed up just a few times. CDR3 amino acids: CASSPGTSGRTSTDTQYF. The CDR3 bases are TGCGCCAGCAGCCCCGGGACTAGCGGGAGGACTAGCACAGATACGCAGTATTTT. V is TRBV5-1 and J is TRBJ2-3; 15 bases are shared with TRBD2. Germline V gene lookup returns CDR1 SGHRS and CDR2 YFSETQ. The J segment lost 0 bases and the V segment lost 4 bases, leaving 6 bases of the junction unmatched. The CDR3 has 18 amino acids.

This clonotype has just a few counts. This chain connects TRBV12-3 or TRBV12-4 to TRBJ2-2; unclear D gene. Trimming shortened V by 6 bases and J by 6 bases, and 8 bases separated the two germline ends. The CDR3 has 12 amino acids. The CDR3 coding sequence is TGTGCCAGCAGGACTGTCCCCGGGGAGCTGTTTTTT. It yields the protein CASRTVPGELFF.

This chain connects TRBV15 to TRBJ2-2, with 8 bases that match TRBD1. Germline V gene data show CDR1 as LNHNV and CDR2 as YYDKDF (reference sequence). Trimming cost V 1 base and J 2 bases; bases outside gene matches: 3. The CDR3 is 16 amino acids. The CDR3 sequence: CATSRGGTGNTGELFF. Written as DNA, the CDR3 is TGTGCCACCAGCAGAGGTGGGACAGGCAACACCGGGGAGCTGTTTTTT.

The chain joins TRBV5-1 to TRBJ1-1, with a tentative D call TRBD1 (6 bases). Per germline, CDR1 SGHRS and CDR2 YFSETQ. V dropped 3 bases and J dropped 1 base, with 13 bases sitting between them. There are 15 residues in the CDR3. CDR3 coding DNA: TGCGCCAGCAGCTGGGCCGACAGGCCGAACACTGAAGCTTTCTTT. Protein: CASSWADRPNTEAFF.

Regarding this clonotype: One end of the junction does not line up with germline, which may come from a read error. The DNA for the CDR3 is TGTGCCGGCAGCCCCTGGGCCACAGATACGCAGTATTTT. It codes for CAGSPWATDTQYF. The V and J genes are TRBV7-2 and TRBJ2-3; D gene unclear. The germline gives CDR1 SGHTA, CDR2 FQGNSA. The CDR3 spans 13 residues.

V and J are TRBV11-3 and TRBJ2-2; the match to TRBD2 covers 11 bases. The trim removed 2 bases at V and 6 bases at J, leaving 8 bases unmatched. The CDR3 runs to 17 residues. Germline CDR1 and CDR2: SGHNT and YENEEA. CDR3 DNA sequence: TGTGCCAGCAGCTTAACAGGACTAGCGGGTTACTCCGGGGAGCTGTTTTTT. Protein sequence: CASSLTGLAGYSGELFF.

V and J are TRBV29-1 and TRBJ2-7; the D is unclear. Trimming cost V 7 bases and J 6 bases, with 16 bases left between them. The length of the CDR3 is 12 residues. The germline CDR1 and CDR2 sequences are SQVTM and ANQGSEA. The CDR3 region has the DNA TGCAGCGCCAAGGCCGGGTGGGGCGAGCAGTACTTC. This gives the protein CSAKAGWGEQYF.

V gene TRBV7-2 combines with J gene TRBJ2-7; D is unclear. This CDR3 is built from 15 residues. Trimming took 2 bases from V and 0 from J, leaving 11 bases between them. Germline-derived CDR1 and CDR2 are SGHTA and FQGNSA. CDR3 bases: TGTGCCAGCAGCTTACGGCGGCGCAGCTCCTACGAGCAGTACTTC. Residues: CASSLRRRSSYEQYF. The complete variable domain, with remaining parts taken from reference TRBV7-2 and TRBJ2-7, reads GAGVSQSPSNKVTEKGKDVELRCDPISGHTALYWYRQSLGQGLEFLIYFQGNSAPDKSGLPSDRFSAERTGGSVSTLTIQRTQQEDSAVYLCASSLRRRSSYEQYFGPGTRLTVT.

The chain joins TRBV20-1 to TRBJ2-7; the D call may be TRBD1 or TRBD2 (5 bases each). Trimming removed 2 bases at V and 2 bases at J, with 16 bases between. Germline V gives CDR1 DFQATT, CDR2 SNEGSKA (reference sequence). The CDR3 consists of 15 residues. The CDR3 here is CSARIVGRDPYEQYF. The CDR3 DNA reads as TGCAGTGCTAGAATCGTTGGCAGGGACCCCTACGAGCAGTACTTC.

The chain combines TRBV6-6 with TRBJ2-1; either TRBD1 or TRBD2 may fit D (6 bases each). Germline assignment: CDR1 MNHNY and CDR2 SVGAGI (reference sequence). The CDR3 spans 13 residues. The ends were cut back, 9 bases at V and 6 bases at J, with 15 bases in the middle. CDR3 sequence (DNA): TGTGCCAGTAACTCGGGGGCCTGCAATGAGCAGTTCTTC. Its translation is CASNSGACNEQFF.

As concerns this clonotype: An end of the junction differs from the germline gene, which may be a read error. The CDR3 nucleotides are TGTACCAGCAACGCAGGGGGCGTCGAAAAACTGTTTTTT. As protein: CTSNAGGVEKLFF. The gene calls are TRBV12-3 or TRBV12-4 and TRBJ1-4, with TRBD1 matching 8 bases. The CDR3 is 13 amino acids.

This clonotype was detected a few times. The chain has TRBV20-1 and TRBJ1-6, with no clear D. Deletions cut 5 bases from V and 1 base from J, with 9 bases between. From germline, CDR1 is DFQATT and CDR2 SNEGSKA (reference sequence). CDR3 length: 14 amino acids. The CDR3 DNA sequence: TGCAGTGCTCGGGCGGAATCCTATAATTCACCCCTCCACTTT. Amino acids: CSARAESYNSPLHF.

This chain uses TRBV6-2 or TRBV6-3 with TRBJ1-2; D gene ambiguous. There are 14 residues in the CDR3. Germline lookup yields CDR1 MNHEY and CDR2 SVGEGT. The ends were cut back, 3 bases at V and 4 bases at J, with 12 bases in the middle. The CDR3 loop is CASSYTPTVYGYTF. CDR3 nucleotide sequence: TGTGCCAGCAGTTATACCCCAACCGTCTATGGCTACACCTTC.

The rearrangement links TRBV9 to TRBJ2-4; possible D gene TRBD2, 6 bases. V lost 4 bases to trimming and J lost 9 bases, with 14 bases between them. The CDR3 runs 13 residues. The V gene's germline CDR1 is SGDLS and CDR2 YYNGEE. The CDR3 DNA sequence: TGTGCCAGCAGCCCCCAGCTCGGGGGCATTCAGTACTTC. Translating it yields CASSPQLGGIQYF.

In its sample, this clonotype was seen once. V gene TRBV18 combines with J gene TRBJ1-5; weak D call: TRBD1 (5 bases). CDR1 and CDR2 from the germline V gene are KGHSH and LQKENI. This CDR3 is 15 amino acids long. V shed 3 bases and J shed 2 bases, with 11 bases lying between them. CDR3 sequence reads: CASSPQGVGNQPQHF. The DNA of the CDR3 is TGTGCCAGCTCACCCCAGGGAGTTGGCAATCAGCCCCAGCATTTT. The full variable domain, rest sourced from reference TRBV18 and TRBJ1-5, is NAGVMQNPRHLVRRRGQEARLRCSPMKGHSHVYWYRQLPEEGLKFMVYLQKENIIDESGMPKERFSAEFPKEGPSILRIQQVVRGDSAAYFCASSPQGVGNQPQHFGDGTRLSIL.